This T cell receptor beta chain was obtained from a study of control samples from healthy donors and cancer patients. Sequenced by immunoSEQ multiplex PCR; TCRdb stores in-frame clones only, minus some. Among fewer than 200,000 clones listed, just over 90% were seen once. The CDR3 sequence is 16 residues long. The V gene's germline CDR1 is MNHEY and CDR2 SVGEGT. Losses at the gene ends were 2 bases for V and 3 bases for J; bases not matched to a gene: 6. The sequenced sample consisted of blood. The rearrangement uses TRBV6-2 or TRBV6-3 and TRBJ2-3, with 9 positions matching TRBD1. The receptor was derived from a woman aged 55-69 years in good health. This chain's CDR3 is CASSYHRGPFTDTQYF. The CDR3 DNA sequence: TGTGCCAGCAGTTACCACAGGGGGCCGTTTACAGATACGCAGTATTTT.